This TCR beta chain was sequenced during a study of blood T cells in healthy people across ages. Comments on this clonotype: No antigen is known for it.

For the second PCR, which ran for about 6 to 11 cycles, a sample-barcoded 5' primer and a J-beta primer mix were used. Via MiXCR, TCRdb re-called the 5' RACE reads, giving one row per CDR3 protein. The sample holds hundreds of thousands of distinct CDR3 sequences, more than 20% seen once. The CDR3 is made up of 13 amino acids. Germline V gene sequence: CDR1 MDHEN, CDR2 SYDVKM. V was shortened by 6 bases and J by 4 bases, with 12 bases between the two germline ends. Each donor was a healthy Caucasian individual from Russia, aged roughly 6 to 90. Study observations and caveats: TCR beta diversity, measured per million T cells, fell in a roughly linear way with age.

This sample was shared with a second study, whose subject was T cells of mothers and their children.

The specimen was blood. The sequence was obtained from a boy younger than 18 in good health. The chain recombines TRBV28 with TRBJ1-2, with D maybe TRBD1 (5 bases). CDR3: CASSQGSGYGYTF. The CDR3, as DNA: TGTGCCAGCAGCCAGGGTTCGGGCTATGGCTACACCTTC.